This record looks at one T cell receptor beta chain sequence and its context. This CDR3 has 14 amino acids. V lost 4 bases and J lost 9, with 13 bases in between. The germline CDR1 and CDR2 sequences are LGHDT and YNNKEL (reference sequence). The data stem from a study of blood T cell repertoires in COVID-19. This table comes from immunoSEQ multiplex PCR, and its TCRdb copy is limited to in-frame clones, with some not included. The table records over 60,000 clones, approximately 90% of them present only once. This clonotype was obtained from a man between 65 and 85 years old with active or convalescent COVID-19. The chain joins TRBV3-1 (or the pseudogene TRBV3-2) to TRBJ1-6; D unclear. Sequenced material: peripheral blood. DNA of the CDR3: TGTGCCAGCAGCCCGAACATGGTCTCTTCACCCCTCCACTTT. It codes for CASSPNMVSSPLHF.